This T cell receptor beta chain originates from a study of T-cell reconstitution after alpha-beta-depleted transplantation in children. The study's findings and limits: Hyperexpanded clones declined; after one year, newly produced T cells mostly supplied diversity.

The sample holds many counts of this clonotype. No antigen is known for it. The V gene end was trimmed by 7 bases and the J gene end by 4 bases; junction bases not matched to a gene: 7. Looked up from germline, CDR1 is SGHVS and CDR2 is FQNEAQ. This CDR3 is built from 14 residues. Researchers prepared the TCRbeta library using unique molecular identifiers, the study reports. TCRdb reprocessed the PCR reads with MiXCR, giving one entry per CDR3 protein. The sample lists about 460,000 distinct CDR3 sequences; about 10% were seen once. This receptor was obtained from a child younger than 10 with inherited bone marrow failure, due to receive a stem cell transplant. The sample consisted of PBMCs, taken before TCRalphabeta/CD19-depleted stem cell transplant. The rearrangement uses TRBV7-8 and TRBJ2-5; TRBD2 matches 9 bases. In nucleotides, the CDR3 is TGTGCCAGCAAGAGGGGTAGCGGGAGAGAGACCCAGTACTTC. It codes for CASKRGSGRETQYF.